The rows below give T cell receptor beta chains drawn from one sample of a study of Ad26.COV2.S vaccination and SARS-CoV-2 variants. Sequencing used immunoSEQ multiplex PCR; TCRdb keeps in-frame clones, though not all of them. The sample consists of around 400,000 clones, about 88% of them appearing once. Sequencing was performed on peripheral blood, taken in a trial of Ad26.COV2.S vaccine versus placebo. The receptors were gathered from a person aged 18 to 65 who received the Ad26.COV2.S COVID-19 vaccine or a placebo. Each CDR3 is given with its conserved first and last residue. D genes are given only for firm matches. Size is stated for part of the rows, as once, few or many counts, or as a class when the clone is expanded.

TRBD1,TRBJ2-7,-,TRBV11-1,TGTGCCAGCAGCCAGGGACAGGGATACGAGCAGTACTTC,CASSQGQGYEQYF
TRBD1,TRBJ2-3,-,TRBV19,TGTGCCAGTAGTACACCACAGGGGGCGAACACAGATACGCAGTATTTT,CASSTPQGANTDTQYF
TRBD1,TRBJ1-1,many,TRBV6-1,TGTGCCAGCAGTGAAGCGGGGACAGGGGGCACTGAAGCTTTCTTT,CASSEAGTGGTEAFF
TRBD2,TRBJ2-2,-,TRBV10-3,TGTGCCATCAGTGAGCATGCCGGACTAGCGGGTAATGCGGGCACCGGGGAGCTGTTTTTT,CAISEHAGLAGNAGTGELFF
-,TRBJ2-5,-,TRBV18,TGTGCCAGCTCCCTCAGTGGGGGCCAAGAGACCCAGTACTTC,CASSLSGGQETQYF
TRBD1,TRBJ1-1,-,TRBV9,TGTGCCAGCAGCGGGGACAGGGGACTGAACACTGAAGCTTTCTTT,CASSGDRGLNTEAFF
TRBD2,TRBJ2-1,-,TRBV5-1,TGCGCCAGCAGCCGTACTAGCGGGAGTACCCATGAGCAGTTCTTC,CASSRTSGSTHEQFF
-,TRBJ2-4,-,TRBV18,TGTGCCAGCTCACCACTTTCGGGGGCCACCAAAAACATTCAGTACTTC,CASSPLSGATKNIQYF
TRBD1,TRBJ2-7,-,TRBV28,TGTGCCAGCAGTCCATACCACAGGGGAAAGGACGAGCAGTACTTC,CASSPYHRGKDEQYF
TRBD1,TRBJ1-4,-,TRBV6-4,TGTGCCAGACCGACCGAAGAGAACCGACAGGGTGGAGCAACTAATGAAAAACTGTTTTTT,CARPTEENRQGGATNEKLFF
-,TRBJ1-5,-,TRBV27,TGTGCCAGCAGTCCGGGGGGGGTATTTCAGCCCCAGCATTTT,CASSPGGVFQPQHF
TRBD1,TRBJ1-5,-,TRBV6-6,TGTGCCAGCAGTCCGGGACAGGGAAGCAATCAGCCCCAGCATTTT,CASSPGQGSNQPQHF
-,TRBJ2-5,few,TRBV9,TGTGCCAGCAGCGTAGACGGAGGGGCTATCCAAGAGACCCAGTACTTC,CASSVDGGAIQETQYF
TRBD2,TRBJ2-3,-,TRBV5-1,TGCGCCAGCGGATTAAGGACTAGCGGCACAGATACGCAGTATTTT,CASGLRTSGTDTQYF
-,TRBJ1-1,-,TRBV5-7,TGTGCCAGCAGCCCGAGACAGGTAGGGGACACTGAAGCTTTCTTT,CASSPRQVGDTEAFF
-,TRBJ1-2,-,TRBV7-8,TGTGCCAGCAGCTTAGACGGCCAGGGAGACGGTGGCTACACCTTC,CASSLDGQGDGGYTF
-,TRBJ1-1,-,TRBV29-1,TGCAGCGTCCATGGGTCCGACGGAGCTTTCTTT,CSVHGSDGAFF
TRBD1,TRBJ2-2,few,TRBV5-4,TGTGCCAGCAGCCTAGACAGGGCCTTCACCGGGGAGCTGTTTTTT,CASSLDRAFTGELFF
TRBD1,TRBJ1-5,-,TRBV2,TGTGCCACCCAGGACAGGAGAAATCAGCCCCAGCATTTT,CATQDRRNQPQHF
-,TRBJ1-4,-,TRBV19,TGTGCCGTCTCAGCCCAAGGGGCCGGGGGGGAAAAACTGTTTTTT,CAVSAQGAGGEKLFF
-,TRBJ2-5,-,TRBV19,TGTGCCAGTAGTATCTGGGGTACCCAAGAGACCCAGTACTTC,CASSIWGTQETQYF
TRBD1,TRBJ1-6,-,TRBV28,TGTGCCAGCATCCGACCGGGACAGGGGAGTTCACCCCTCCACTTT,CASIRPGQGSSPLHF
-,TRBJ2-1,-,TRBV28,TGTGCCAGCTTTGGGACGGGGCTCTCCAATGAGCAGTTCTTC,CASFGTGLSNEQFF
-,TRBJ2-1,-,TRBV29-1,TGCAGCGTTGGGGCGGGTACCTACAATGAGCAGTTCTTC,CSVGAGTYNEQFF